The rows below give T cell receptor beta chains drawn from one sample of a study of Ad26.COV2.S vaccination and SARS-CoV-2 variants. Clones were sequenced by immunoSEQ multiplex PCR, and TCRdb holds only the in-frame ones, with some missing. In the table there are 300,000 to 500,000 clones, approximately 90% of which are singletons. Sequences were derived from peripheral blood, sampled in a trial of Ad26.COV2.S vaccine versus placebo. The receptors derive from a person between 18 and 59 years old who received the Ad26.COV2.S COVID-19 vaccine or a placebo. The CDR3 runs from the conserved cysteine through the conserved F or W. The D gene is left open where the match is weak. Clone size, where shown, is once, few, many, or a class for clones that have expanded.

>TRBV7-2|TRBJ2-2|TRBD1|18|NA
CASSPQPRQGTNTGELFF
TGTGCCAGCAGCCCTCAACCTCGACAGGGGACGAACACCGGGGAGCTGTTTTTT
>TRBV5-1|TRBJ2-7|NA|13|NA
CASRVGSSYEQYF
TGCGCCAGCCGGGTCGGGAGCTCCTACGAGCAGTACTTC
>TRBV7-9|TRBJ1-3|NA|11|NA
CASSSRNTIYF
TGTGCCAGCAGCTCAAGAAACACCATATATTTT
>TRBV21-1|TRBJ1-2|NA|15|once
CASSKGRGRGYGYTF
TGTGCCAGCAGCAAAGGGCGGGGCCGCGGATATGGCTACACCTTC
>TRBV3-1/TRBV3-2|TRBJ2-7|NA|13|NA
CASSSLSSGEQYF
TGTGCCAGCAGCAGCCTAAGTTCGGGAGAGCAGTACTTC
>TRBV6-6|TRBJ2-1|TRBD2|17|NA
CASSLGLAGGPFNEQFF
TGTGCCAGCAGTCTTGGACTAGCGGGGGGGCCGTTTAATGAGCAGTTCTTC
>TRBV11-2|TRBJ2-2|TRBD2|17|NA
CASSLVRLALNTGELFF
TGTGCCAGCAGCTTAGTTCGACTAGCGTTGAACACCGGGGAGCTGTTTTTT
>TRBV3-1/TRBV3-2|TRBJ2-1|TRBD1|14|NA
CASSLRGTGNEQFF
TGTGCCAGCAGCCTGAGGGGGACAGGGAATGAGCAGTTCTTC
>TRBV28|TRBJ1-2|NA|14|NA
CASGSAGGSYGYTF
TGTGCCAGCGGATCCGCTGGGGGGTCCTATGGCTACACCTTC
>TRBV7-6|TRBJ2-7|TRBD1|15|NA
CASSFGRTGVYEQYF
TGTGCCAGCAGCTTCGGCCGGACAGGGGTTTACGAGCAGTACTTC
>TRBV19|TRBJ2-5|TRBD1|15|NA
CASSEGTGGQETQYF
TGTGCCAGTAGTGAAGGAACAGGGGGACAAGAGACCCAGTACTTC
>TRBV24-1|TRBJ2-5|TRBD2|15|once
CATSPGTSGQETQYF
TGTGCCACCAGCCCGGGGACTAGCGGCCAAGAGACCCAGTACTTC
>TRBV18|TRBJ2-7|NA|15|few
CASSRDQGSAYEQYF
TGTGCCAGCTCACGGGATCAGGGTTCTGCCTACGAGCAGTACTTC
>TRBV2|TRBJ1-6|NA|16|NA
CASGRDRFSYNSPLHF
TGTGCCAGCGGACGAGACAGGTTCTCCTATAATTCACCCCTCCACTTT
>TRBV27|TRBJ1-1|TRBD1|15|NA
CASRWDRSMNTEAFF
TGTGCCAGCAGATGGGACAGATCAATGAACACTGAAGCTTTCTTT
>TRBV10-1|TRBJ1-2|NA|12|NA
CASSELGAIHTF
TGCGCCAGCAGTGAGTTGGGAGCCATTCACACCTTC
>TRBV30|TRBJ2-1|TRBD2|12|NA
CAWGTSSIEQFF
TGTGCCTGGGGGACTAGTAGCATTGAGCAGTTCTTC
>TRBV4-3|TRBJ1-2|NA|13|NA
CASSQRGTYGYTF
TGCGCCAGCAGCCAACGAGGGACTTATGGCTACACCTTC
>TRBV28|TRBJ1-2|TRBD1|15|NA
CASSLSAGGSYGYTF
TGTGCCAGCAGTTTAAGTGCAGGGGGATCGTATGGCTACACCTTC
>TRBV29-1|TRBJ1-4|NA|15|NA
CSVEVAGRGYEKLFF
TGCAGCGTTGAAGTAGCCGGGAGGGGTTATGAAAAACTGTTTTTT
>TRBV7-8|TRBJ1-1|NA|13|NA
CASSPTRSTEAFF
TGTGCCAGCAGTCCCACTCGGAGCACTGAAGCTTTCTTT
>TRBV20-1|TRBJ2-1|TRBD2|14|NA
CSASMDLLAREQFF
TGCAGTGCTAGTATGGATTTACTAGCGCGCGAGCAGTTCTTC
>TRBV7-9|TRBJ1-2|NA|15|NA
CAIHFRDASSYGYTF
TGTGCCATTCATTTTCGGGACGCATCATCCTATGGCTACACCTTC
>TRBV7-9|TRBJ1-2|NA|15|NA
CASSPTPGKFYGYTF
TGTGCCAGCAGCCCTACGCCGGGCAAGTTCTATGGCTACACCTTC
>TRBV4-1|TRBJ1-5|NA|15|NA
CASSVTDSSNQPQHF
TGCGCCAGCAGCGTAACAGATTCAAGCAATCAGCCCCAGCATTTT
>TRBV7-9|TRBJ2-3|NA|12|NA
CASSFSTDTQYF
TGTGCCAGCAGCTTCAGCACAGATACGCAGTATTTT